This TCR beta chain was captured by sequencing in a study of CD8 T cells in Susac syndrome. After extraction with the RNeasy kit, 0.5 to 1 ug of the RNA was reverse transcribed using random hexamers. TCRdb re-analysed the immunoSEQ multiplex PCR reads in MiXCR, keeping a single row per CDR3 protein. The profile shows 95,000 to 150,000 distinct CDR3 sequences, roughly 94% of them singletons. The CDR3 length is 12 residues. Germline assignment: CDR1 SGHTA and CDR2 FQGNSA. V lost 5 bases and J lost 7, with 11 bases in between. Sequencing was carried out using CD4+ T cells from PBMCs. This sequence joins TRBV7-2 and TRBJ1-1; D might be TRBD1 (5 bases). The TCR sequence derives from a human donor in good health. The CDR3 loop is CASSPETDEAFF. CDR3 bases: TGTGCCAGCAGCCCCGAGACAGATGAAGCTTTCTTT. The variable domain in full, completed from reference TRBV7-2 and TRBJ1-1, reads GAGVSQSPSNKVTEKGKDVELRCDPISGHTALYWYRQSLGQGLEFLIYFQGNSAPDKSGLPSDRFSAERTGGSVSTLTIQRTQQEDSAVYLCASSPETDEAFFGQGTRLTVV.